Below, 16 T cell receptor beta chains from the same sample are listed, as sequenced in a study of shared clonotypes between healthy human individuals. TCRdb's copy holds only in-frame clones and misses some; the assay was immunoSEQ multiplex PCR. The sample records about 580,000 clones, 95% to 98% being singletons. It was CD45RO-negative cells, positively selected for CCR7, that made up naive CD8 cells, with terminally differentiated effector memory CD45RA+ cells excluded. Sequenced material: naive CD8+ T cells sorted from blood. These receptors all come from a man between 25 and 39 years old in good health.

The chain carries TRBV27 and TRBJ2-7; 7 bases agree with TRBD1. CDR3 length equals 16 residues. The V gene's germline CDR1 is MNHEY and CDR2 SMNVEV (reference sequence). V lost 5 bases to trimming and J lost 0 bases; unmatched junction nucleotides: 10. CDR3 in amino acids: CASSPIPRDSSYEQYF. The CDR3 DNA sequence: TGTGCCAGCAGTCCCATACCCCGGGACAGCTCCTACGAGCAGTACTTC.

The chain links TRBV7-9 to TRBJ1-4; D unclear. The CDR3 runs to 16 residues. Trimming cost V 4 bases and J 0 bases, with 12 bases left between them. Germline CDR1 and CDR2: SEHNR and FQNEAQ (reference sequence). The CDR3 is CASSSPPAATNEKLFF. The CDR3, as DNA: TGTGCCAGCAGCTCCCCCCCCGCCGCAACTAATGAAAAACTGTTTTTT. Based on the CDR3 plus reference TRBV7-9 and TRBJ1-4, the full variable domain is DTGVSQNPRHKITKRGQNVTFRCDPISEHNRLYWYRQTLGQGPEFLTYFQNEAQLEKSRLLSDRFSAERPKGSFSTLEIQRTEQGDSAMYLCASSSPPAATNEKLFFGSGTQLSVL.

The rearrangement joins TRBV5-4 to TRBJ2-1; TRBD2 is a possible D gene (6 bases). Germline CDR1 is SGHNT and CDR2 is YYREEE (reference sequence). The CDR3 consists of 15 residues. V lost 4 bases and J 5 bases, leaving 16 bases between the germline ends. CDR3 residues: CASSIFGGDNNEQFF. CDR3 in DNA: TGTGCCAGCAGCATCTTCGGCGGGGATAACAATGAGCAGTTCTTC.

The V and J genes are TRBV7-9 and TRBJ2-4; D may be TRBD2 (5 bases). This CDR3 is built from 14 residues. V dropped 0 bases and J dropped 7 bases, with 10 bases sitting between them. Germline V CDR1 and CDR2: SEHNR, FQNEAQ (reference sequence). CDR3 DNA: TGTGCCAGCAGCTTAGCGGCCACGGGGAACATTCAGTACTTC. This translates into CASSLAATGNIQYF.

J is TRBJ2-7 and V is TRBV10-2; TRBD1 might be the D (5 bases). Trimming removed 2 bases at V and 1 base at J, with 12 bases between. The CDR3 consists of 15 residues. From germline, CDR1 is WSHSY and CDR2 SAAADI. CDR3 sequence: CASSEVGAVSYEQYF. In DNA, the CDR3 is TGCGCCAGCAGTGAGGTAGGGGCGGTTTCCTACGAGCAGTACTTC.

This sequence joins TRBV6-6 and TRBJ1-2; D perhaps matches TRBD1 (6 bases). The CDR3 is made up of 15 amino acids. Germline V gives CDR1 MNHNY, CDR2 SVGAGI (reference sequence). Trimming removed 6 bases from V and 2 bases from J, with 16 bases in between. Written as DNA, the CDR3 is TGTGCCAGCAGCCTCAACAGGGAATCGAACTATGGCTACACCTTC. It translates to CASSLNRESNYGYTF.

The CDR3 DNA follows: TGTGCCAGCAGTCCGAGGGGTCAACTGGAGACCCAGTACTTC. Its translation: CASSPRGQLETQYF. The rearrangement uses TRBV27 and TRBJ2-5, with D possibly called TRBD1 or TRBD2 (5 bases each). V lost 5 bases to trimming and J lost 5 bases, with 15 bases between them. The CDR3 extends over 14 amino acids. Looked up from germline, CDR1 is MNHEY and CDR2 is SMNVEV (reference sequence).

This chain joins TRBV7-9 and TRBJ2-2, with 8 bases lining up with TRBD1. Germline values: CDR1 SEHNR, CDR2 FQNEAQ (reference sequence). This CDR3 is built from 15 residues. The trim removed 6 bases at V and 6 bases at J, leaving 9 bases unmatched. This CDR3 is CASSSRDRSPGELFF. CDR3 in DNA: TGTGCCAGCAGTTCCCGGGACAGGTCCCCCGGGGAGCTGTTTTTT. The entire variable domain, with the rest obtained from reference TRBV7-9 and TRBJ2-2, is as follows: DTGVSQNPRHKITKRGQNVTFRCDPISEHNRLYWYRQTLGQGPEFLTYFQNEAQLEKSRLLSDRFSAERPKGSFSTLEIQRTEQGDSAMYLCASSSRDRSPGELFFGEGSRLTVL.

This chain uses TRBV7-9 with TRBJ2-3; D not resolved. This CDR3 is built from 12 residues. V lost 4 bases, J lost 5 bases, and 7 bases lay in between. The germline V gene has CDR1 SEHNR and CDR2 FQNEAQ (reference sequence). This CDR3 is CASSWKRDTQYF. As DNA, the CDR3 is TGTGCCAGCAGCTGGAAAAGAGATACGCAGTATTTT.

The chain employs TRBV7-9 and TRBJ2-2; tentatively, D is TRBD2 (6 bases). Germline CDR1 and CDR2: SEHNR and FQNEAQ (reference sequence). V was trimmed by 10 bases and J by 1 base, leaving 16 bases between them. The CDR3 length is 15 residues. The CDR3 DNA follows: TGTGCCATTGCCCATACGCGGGAGAACACCGGGGAGCTGTTTTTT. This gives the protein CAIAHTRENTGELFF. The entire variable domain, with the rest obtained from reference TRBV7-9 and TRBJ2-2, is as follows: DTGVSQNPRHKITKRGQNVTFRCDPISEHNRLYWYRQTLGQGPEFLTYFQNEAQLEKSRLLSDRFSAERPKGSFSTLEIQRTEQGDSAMYLCAIAHTRENTGELFFGEGSRLTVL.

The J gene is TRBJ2-5, the V gene TRBV11-1; 7 bases are shared with TRBD2. Germline V CDR1 and CDR2: SGHAT, FQDESV (reference sequence). This CDR3 is built from 16 residues. V was clipped by 5 bases and J by 1 base; unmatched bases: 10. The CDR3 DNA reads as TGTGCCAGCAGCGATGTGACTAGCAGAACCCAAGAGACCCAGTACTTC. Its protein product is CASSDVTSRTQETQYF.

The rearrangement uses TRBV7-9 and TRBJ1-5, with D possibly being TRBD1 (5 bases). Trimming stripped 4 bases from V and 3 bases from J, with 13 bases between. This CDR3 is 15 amino acids long. Germline V gene lookup returns CDR1 SEHNR and CDR2 FQNEAQ (reference sequence). CDR3 residues: CASSSAGEINQPQHF. In DNA form, the CDR3 reads TGTGCCAGCAGCTCCGCGGGGGAAATCAATCAGCCCCAGCATTTT.

The V gene is TRBV7-3, the J gene TRBJ2-1; 9 bases line up with TRBD2. The CDR3 runs 16 residues. Germline V CDR1 and CDR2: SGHTA, FQGTGA. V shed 1 base, J shed 6 bases, and the junction held 7 bases outside the gene matches. As DNA, the CDR3 is TGTGCCAGCAGCTTAATGCGAGCGGGAGGCCTCAATGAGCAGTTCTTC. Its protein is CASSLMRAGGLNEQFF.

Here the CDR3 reads CASSWGPDQPQHF. The CDR3, as DNA: TGTGCCAGCAGTTGGGGTCCTGATCAGCCCCAGCATTTT. V and J are TRBV27 and TRBJ1-5; no definite D call. Trimming cost V 4 bases and J 5 bases, with 9 bases left between them. This CDR3 spans 13 amino acids. The germline CDR1 and CDR2 sequences are MNHEY and SMNVEV (reference sequence).

The chain carries TRBV29-1 and TRBJ1-5; 8 positions agree with TRBD1. The CDR3 is 12 residues long. Trimming took 5 bases from V and 5 from J; bases not matched to a gene: 2. The germline V gene has CDR1 SQVTM and CDR2 ANQGSEA. The CDR3 bases are TGCAGCGTTTCGGACAGGGATCAGCCCCAGCATTTT. It yields the protein CSVSDRDQPQHF. The entire variable domain, with the rest obtained from reference TRBV29-1 and TRBJ1-5, is as follows: SAVISQKPSRDICQRGTSLTIQCQVDSQVTMMFWYRQQPGQSLTLIATANQGSEATYESGFVIDKFPISRPNLTFSTLTVSNMSPEDSSIYLCSVSDRDQPQHFGDGTRLSIL.

The rearrangement links TRBV28 to TRBJ2-3, with TRBD2 matching over 7 bases. The CDR3 totals 13 residues. Germline CDR1 and CDR2: MDHEN and SYDVKM. Trimming took 11 bases from V and 4 from J; bases not matched to a gene: 9. The CDR3 region is CAYGGRGPDTQYF. The CDR3 DNA reads as TGTGCCTACGGCGGGAGAGGCCCAGATACGCAGTATTTT.